This TCR beta chain was recorded in a study of shared T cell receptors in the human thymus. The V gene lost 0 bases and the J gene lost 4 bases, with 13 bases spanning the gap. Germline loops: CDR1 ENHRY, CDR2 SYGVKD. This CDR3 is 16 amino acids long. Sequencing used immunoSEQ multiplex PCR; TCRdb keeps in-frame clones, though not all of them. The sample yields hundreds of thousands of clones, 70% to 90% seen once. These data also formed part of another study, on human thymus T cells. That source adds: Donor material was obtained from healthy Finnish infants undergoing corrective surgery for congenital heart defects.

This chain links TRBV10-3 with TRBJ1-5; a weak D match, TRBD1 (6 bases). This TCR was recovered from a boy in the first two years of life with a congenital heart defect. Sequencing used thymocytes. CDR3 region: CAISESSRTANQPQHF. The CDR3 nucleotides read TGTGCCATCAGTGAGTCAAGCCGGACAGCTAATCAGCCCCAGCATTTT.